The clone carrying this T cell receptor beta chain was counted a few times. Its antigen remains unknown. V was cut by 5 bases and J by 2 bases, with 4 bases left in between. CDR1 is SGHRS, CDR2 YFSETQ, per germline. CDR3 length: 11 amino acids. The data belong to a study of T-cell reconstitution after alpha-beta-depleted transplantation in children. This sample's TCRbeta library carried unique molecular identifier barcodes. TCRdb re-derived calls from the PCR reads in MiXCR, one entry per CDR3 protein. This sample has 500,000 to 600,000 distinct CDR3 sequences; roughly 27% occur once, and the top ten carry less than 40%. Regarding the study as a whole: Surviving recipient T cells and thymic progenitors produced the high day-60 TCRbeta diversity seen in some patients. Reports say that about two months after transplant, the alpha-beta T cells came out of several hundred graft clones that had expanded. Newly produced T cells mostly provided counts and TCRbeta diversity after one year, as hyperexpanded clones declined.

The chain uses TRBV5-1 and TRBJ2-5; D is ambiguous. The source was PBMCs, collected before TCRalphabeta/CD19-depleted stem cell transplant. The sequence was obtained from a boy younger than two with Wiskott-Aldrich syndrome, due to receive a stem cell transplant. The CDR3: CASRTQETQYF. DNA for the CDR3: TGCGCCAGCAGAACGCAAGAGACCCAGTACTTC.